This TCR beta chain appears in the sequencing data of a study of a mutant IDH1 vaccine in newly diagnosed glioma. Study-level information: Previous treatment comprised radiotherapy, temozolomide, or both, mostly both. Week 35 was safety follow-up visit V12; week 47 was end-of-study visit V13. Study results and limitations: Pseudoprogression looked unconnected to shifts in top peripheral T cell clonotypes.

Worth noting for this clone: The antigen remains unidentified.

Method: immunoSEQ multiplex PCR; TCRdb's copy keeps in-frame clones and lacks some. The sample shows some 50,000 clones, less than 75% of them seen only once. This CDR3 is 14 amino acids long. The germline V gene has CDR1 MNHNY and CDR2 SVGAGI (reference sequence). The germline V and J ends were trimmed by 4 bases and 6 bases, with 15 bases remaining between them. Time point here: week 47, end of study. Doses comprised 300 ug of mutant IDH1 20-mer peptide each, plus topical imiquimod. Across weeks 1, 3, 5, 7, 11, 15, 19 and 23, patients received a vaccination each time, eight in all. The source is a man aged 35 to 55 with glioma. Some clones in this sample may be carry-over from other donors' samples. The chain has TRBV6-6 and TRBJ1-1; possibly TRBD1 for D (6 bases). The sample in question was peripheral blood mononuclear cells (PBMCs), obtained from a glioma patient whose treatment included an IDH1 peptide vaccine. The chain's CDR3 is CASSSWGPSSEAFF. The CDR3 bases are TGTGCCAGCAGTTCGTGGGGGCCGTCCTCTGAAGCTTTCTTT.